This T cell receptor (beta chain) derives from a study of T cell repertoires in ileal Crohn's disease. Study details: About half received postoperative treatment, about a dozen with thiopurines and around 18 anti-TNF. Study-wide findings and caveats: Sorted CD8 T cells held more high-frequency clones than CD4. Clonal expansions were more frequent in active smokers than non-smokers at surgery.

The assay was immunoSEQ multiplex PCR, and TCRdb's table has in-frame clones only and misses some. This table holds some 14,000 clones, nearly 80% found once. To note about this clone: The target antigen is unknown.

In germline, CDR1 is SNHLY, CDR2 FYNNEI. J lost 2 bases, V lost 7 bases, and 7 bases had no gene match. This CDR3 is 15 amino acids long. The chain combines TRBV2 with TRBJ2-7; 11 nucleotides match TRBD1. The sample taken for sequencing was ileal tissue. This TCR was recovered from an adult with Crohn's disease. The CDR3 coding sequence is TGTGCCAGCATCGGGGCGGGACAGGGGGCCTACGAGCAGTACTTC. This translates into CASIGAGQGAYEQYF.